This record looks at one T cell receptor beta chain sequence and its context. Germline values: CDR1 MNHEY, CDR2 SVGAGI. Trimming cost V 7 bases and J 4 bases, with 19 bases left between them. The CDR3 spans 15 residues. The sample is drawn from a study of blood T cell repertoires in COVID-19. Study at large: COVID-19 samples collected from the United States, Italy and Spain covered acute and convalescent phases.

Among Cohort 3 donors, those recovered had two negative PCRs, clearance, or symptom resolution. Authors' processing steps: The assay estimated nucleated cells by amplifying reference gene primers. Some clones are missing from TCRdb's copy, which holds only in-frame ones; the method was immunoSEQ multiplex PCR. V and J calls and clone size follow that table, whereas D and trimming were derived from the DNA. The sample lists 150,000 to 200,000 clones, more than 70% occurring once. Sample: PBMCs or T cells enriched from blood (not recorded which). This TCR was recovered from a man between 60 and 75 years old who had recovered from COVID-19. This chain links TRBV6-5 with TRBJ1-2; D perhaps matches TRBD1 (6 bases). Written as DNA, the CDR3 is TGTGCCAGCACTCAAACCCCAGGGGCAATCTATGGCTACACCTTC. It is translated as CASTQTPGAIYGYTF.